This T cell receptor beta chain was identified in a study of T cell responses to AZD1222 COVID-19 vaccine. Assay: immunoSEQ multiplex PCR; the TCRdb copy retains only in-frame clones and omits some. The repertoire holds 130,000 to 150,000 clones, with just under 95% as singletons. Overall study results and limits: Sampling that yielded the repertoires occurred only after the peak T cell response.

For this clone: The antigen remains undetermined.

The clonotype originates from an adult who had recovered from COVID-19. The sample in question was peripheral blood, obtained after recovery from COVID-19.

The CDR3 DNA reads as TGTGCCAGCACAGGGGGGACTGAAGCTTTCTTT. Its protein is CASTGGTEAFF. The chain is built from TRBV6-5 and TRBJ1-1; 7 bases match TRBD1. This CDR3 spans 11 amino acids. V shed 7 bases and J 5 bases; nucleotides not matched to a gene: 1. Germline assignment: CDR1 MNHEY and CDR2 SVGAGI.